This paragraph reports one T cell receptor (beta chain). Its binding antigen is unknown. No much larger clonotype is one base removed from it; base qualities were not supplied. These data come from a study of T-cell reconstitution after alpha-beta-depleted transplantation in children (TCRdb year 2016). Background on the whole study: T-cell immune reconstitution after TCRalphabeta/CD19-depleted allogeneic hematopoietic cell transplantation in children was quantitatively tracked in the study by means of TCR repertoire profiling. Results the study describes overall, beyond this receptor: About two months after transplant, the apparently early recovery of alphabetaT-cell counts reportedly depended on just several hundred clones that had expanded rapidly and came from non-depleted graft cells. In some patients, the high TCRbeta diversity seen at day 60 was put down to recipient T cells and intrathymic progenitors that had survived conditioning. Over the following months the frequencies of hyperexpanded clones went down, and after one year T-cell counts and TCRbeta diversity were mostly credited to newly produced T cells.

The library was produced with PCR. TCRdb records Illumina HiSeq 2500 as the sequencer. To normalize quantification of the TCRbeta repertoire, the TCR libraries were built with molecular barcoding that relied on unique molecular identifiers. TCRdb's own reprocessing of the public reads used fastp at Q25 and MiXCR and kept productive beta chains. Rows with a matching CDR3 protein are joined into one entry that keeps the most common DNA and genes. Recorded for this sample are almost 600,000 distinct CDR3 sequences; 25% to 30% of them occurred a single time. Together, the top ten hold just over 35% of the sample. This specimen's treatment or condition label, per the study, means: allogeneic hematopoietic cell transplantation with graft depleted of TCRalphabeta T cells and CD19 B cells. The children who served as transplant recipients had been given grafts of TCRalphabeta/CD19-depleted allogeneic hematopoietic cells.

CDR1 MNHNS and CDR2 SASEGT were looked up in the germline V gene. CDR3 length: 15 amino acids, cysteine to phenylalanine. Solely the CDR3 DNA is kept, with 45 bases framed from the first base. V is trimmed back by 5 bases and J by 2 bases, and the junction contains 7 bases that no gene match accounts for. The TCR was taken from a boy younger than two with Wiskott-Aldrich syndrome, due to receive a stem cell transplant. The sample consisted of PBMCs, taken before TCRalphabeta/CD19-depleted stem cell transplant. The rearranged chain carries TRBV6-1 and TRBJ2-3, with TRBD1 identical over 7 junction bases. The CDR3 protein is CASSRVGQLTDTQYF. The nucleotide sequence is TGTGCCAGCAGTAGAGTGGGACAGCTCACAGATACGCAGTATTTT.